The 30 T cell receptor beta chains below come from one sample, sequenced in a study of T cell clonality in common variable immunodeficiency. Assay: immunoSEQ multiplex PCR; the TCRdb copy retains only in-frame clones and omits some. This sample comprises some 60,000 clones, none seen once only. The source material was peripheral blood mononuclear cells. These TCRs come from a person between 18 and 75 years old in good health.

Concerning this clone: Coverage ceases 3 residues before the CDR3 finishes, and the germline J gene fills in the end. This chain links TRBV6-1 with TRBJ2-7, with D unclear. V lost 3 bases and J lost 4, with 7 bases in between. Germline-derived CDR1 and CDR2 are MNHNS and SASEGT. The CDR3 sequence is 12 residues long. The CDR3 loop is CASSDNGYEQYF. The CDR3 DNA, read in part, is TGTGCCAGCAGTGATAACGGGTACGAG.

Many counts were recorded for this clone. The CDR3 goes on 3 residues after the read ends, and that part is filled in from the germline J gene. The genes are TRBV12-3 or TRBV12-4 and TRBJ2-5; 12 bases line up with TRBD1. The CDR3 contains 16 residues. With 3 bases clipped from V and 4 bases from J, the junction kept 6 bases outside the gene matches. CDR3 bases read: TGTGCCAGCAGTTTCTTGGGACAGGGGGCACTAGAGACC. Translated: CASSFLGQGALET. The entire CDR3 is CASSFLGQGALETQYF.

This clone was detected many times. From the germline J gene comes the end of the CDR3, since the read stops 3 residues before it. The J gene is TRBJ2-1, the V gene TRBV20-1, with no clear D. Trimming pared 8 bases from V and 7 bases from J, leaving 9 bases between. Germline CDR1 reads DFQATT; CDR2 reads SNEGSKA (reference sequence). The CDR3 covers 10 residues. The CDR3 bases that were read are TGCAGTCTAAATGAGAATGAG. Translation gives CSLNENE. The full CDR3 is CSLNENEQFF.

This clone was recorded at least ten times. The sequenced fragment ends 3 residues before the CDR3 boundary, so the rest is inferred from the germline J gene. The rearrangement uses TRBV6-1 and TRBJ1-5, with 7 bases that match TRBD1. The CDR3 consists of 16 residues. Trimming removed 3 bases from V and 6 bases from J; junction bases left unmatched: 11. Germline V gene sequence: CDR1 MNHNS, CDR2 SASEGT. The CDR3 DNA, read in part, is TGTGCCAGCAGTGAGGCGGCGACAGGGAGGCTTCAGCCC. It yields the protein CASSEAATGRLQP. The whole CDR3 is CASSEAATGRLQPQHF.

There are a few counts of this clone. Read coverage stops 3 residues before the CDR3 terminus; the germline J gene supplies the remainder. The rearrangement joins TRBV7-9 to TRBJ1-2; D not resolved. CDR3 length: 13 residues. The V gene's germline CDR1 is SEHNR and CDR2 FQNEAQ (reference sequence). V was pared by 2 bases and J by 4 bases, with 8 bases between. The sequenced part of the CDR3 DNA is TGTGCCAGCAGCTTAATAACAGCCTATGGC. The encoded protein is CASSLITAYG. The whole CDR3 reads CASSLITAYGYTF. Full variable domain (remainder filled in from reference TRBV7-9 and TRBJ1-2): DTGVSQNPRHKITKRGQNVTFRCDPISEHNRLYWYRQTLGQGPEFLTYFQNEAQLEKSRLLSDRFSAERPKGSFSTLEIQRTEQGDSAMYLCASSLITAYGYTFGSGTRLTVV.

This clone was picked up many times. The read terminates 3 residues ahead of where the CDR3 ends, so the germline J gene completes it. The gene calls are TRBV7-2 and TRBJ2-1; D may be TRBD2 (7 bases). Germline CDR1 SGHTA, CDR2 FQGNSA. V was pared by 3 bases and J by 2 bases, with 11 bases between. The length of the CDR3 is 15 residues. The CDR3 DNA, read in part, is TGTGCCAGCAGCTTGGGGAGGGGGACCTACAATGAG. Translated: CASSLGRGTYNE. The full CDR3 protein is CASSLGRGTYNEQFF. Supplemented by reference TRBV7-2 and TRBJ2-1, the full variable domain reads GAGVSQSPSNKVTEKGKDVELRCDPISGHTALYWYRQSLGQGLEFLIYFQGNSAPDKSGLPSDRFSAERTGGSVSTLTIQRTQQEDSAVYLCASSLGRGTYNEQFFGPGTRLTVL.

In its sample, this clone was seen a few times. Compared with germline, one end of the junction differs, possibly owing to a read error. The read terminates 3 residues before the CDR3 end, so the remaining end is supplied by the germline J gene. The chain couples TRBV7-7 to TRBJ2-5; 8 bases align to TRBD2. The CDR3 has 14 amino acids. The V gene's germline CDR1 is SSHAT and CDR2 FNYEAQ (reference sequence). The part of the CDR3 DNA that was read is TGTGCTAGCAGCTTAGGGCTAGCGGGAGAGACC. It is translated as CASSLGLAGET. From start to end, the CDR3 is CASSLGLAGETQYF.

This clone was recorded at least ten times. The missing CDR3 end, 3 residues past where the read stops, is filled in from the germline J gene. The chain links TRBV4-1 to TRBJ2-7; D is perhaps TRBD1 or TRBD2 (5 bases each). Trimming shortened V by 4 bases and J by 0 bases, and 10 bases separated the two germline ends. From germline, CDR1 is MGHRA and CDR2 YSYEKL. CDR3 length: 14 residues. This CDR3 reads CASSRRESSYEQYF. Partial CDR3 DNA: TGCGCCAGCAGCCGCAGGGAGAGCTCCTACGAG.

This clone was detected many times. The read ends 3 residues before the CDR3 terminus; that terminus is restored from the germline J gene. The chain couples TRBV20-1 to TRBJ2-3; no reliable D call. This CDR3 is built from 13 residues. Trimming removed 1 base from V and 6 bases from J, with 11 bases in between. Germline V gene data show CDR1 as DFQATT and CDR2 as SNEGSKA (reference sequence). The CDR3 sequence: CSARGAPEDTQYF. Partial CDR3 DNA: TGCAGTGCTAGAGGGGCTCCCGAGGATACG.

In this sample, this clone turned up many times. The CDR3 end falls 3 residues outside the read, so it is completed with the germline J gene. The sample contains more than one DNA sequence encoding this CDR3. The rearrangement links TRBV19 to TRBJ2-7; no reliable D call. The germline gives CDR1 LNHDA, CDR2 SQIVND (reference sequence). The CDR3 is 14 amino acids. Trimming shortened V by 1 base and J by 3 bases, and 10 bases separated the two germline ends. CDR3 bases read: TGTGCCAGTAGTATAGGCACAGTCGGCTACGAG. Protein: CASSIGTVGYE. From start to end, the CDR3 is CASSIGTVGYEQYF.

Many counts were recorded for this clone. The CDR3 end falls 3 residues outside the read, so it is completed with the germline J gene. V is TRBV28 and J is TRBJ1-4; a possible D gene is TRBD1 (5 bases). The V gene lost 2 bases and the J gene lost 4 bases, with 14 bases spanning the gap. CDR3 length: 16 amino acids. Germline CDR1 MDHEN, CDR2 SYDVKM. The CDR3 sequence: CASSLRAGRGNEKLFF. The DNA read from the CDR3 is TGTGCCAGCAGTTTAAGGGCAGGGAGGGGTAATGAAAAA. Filled out from reference TRBV28 and TRBJ1-4, the complete variable domain reads DVKVTQSSRYLVKRTGEKVFLECVQDMDHENMFWYRQDPGLGLRLIYFSYDVKMKEKGDIPEGYSVSREKKERFSLILESASTNQTSMYLCASSLRAGRGNEKLFFGSGTQLSVL.

This clone was seen a few times. Germline and junction disagree at one end, which may indicate a read error. The read terminates 3 residues before the CDR3 end, so the remaining end is supplied by the germline J gene. Other nucleotide sequences in the sample specify the same CDR3. The rearrangement links TRBV7-6 to TRBJ2-5; D is perhaps TRBD1 or TRBD2 (5 bases each). This CDR3 has 15 amino acids. Germline CDR1 SGHVS, CDR2 FNYEAQ. The sequenced part of the CDR3 DNA is TGTGCCAGTAGCTCCCGAGGGGCCGGACAAGAGACC. It encodes CASSSRGAGQET. The whole CDR3 protein is CASSSRGAGQETQYF.

This clone was detected many times. The part of the CDR3 DNA that was read is TGTGCTAGTGGTGCAGGGGAATTTGCAATTGATGAG. Translating gives CASGAGEFAIDE. The complete CDR3 reads CASGAGEFAIDEQFF. This sequence joins TRBV12-5 and TRBJ2-1; D may be TRBD1 (6 bases). The CDR3 end falls 3 residues outside the read, so it is completed with the germline J gene. Trimming pared 5 bases from V and 8 bases from J, leaving 19 bases between. From germline, CDR1 is LGHNT and CDR2 FRNRAP. The CDR3 covers 15 residues. The whole variable domain, remainder taken from reference TRBV12-5 and TRBJ2-1, is DARVTQTPRHKVTEMGQEVTMRCQPILGHNTVFWYRQTMMQGLELLAYFRNRAPLDDSGMPKDRFSAEMPDATLATLKIQPSEPRDSAVYFCASGAGEFAIDEQFFGPGTRLTVL.

This clone occurred many times. CDR3 DNA, as far as it was read: TGCAGTGCTAGCAGGGTCGGTTCACCC. Amino acid sequence: CSASRVGSP. The whole CDR3 sequence is CSASRVGSPLHF. The J gene is TRBJ1-6, the V gene TRBV20-1, with D possibly matching TRBD1 (5 bases). The DNA ends 3 residues before the CDR3 does, and the rest of the CDR3 is filled in from the germline J gene. V lost 3 bases and J lost 9, with 9 bases in between. Germline V gives CDR1 DFQATT, CDR2 SNEGSKA (reference sequence). The CDR3 is 12 residues long.

There are many counts of this clone. The read terminates 3 residues ahead of where the CDR3 ends, so the germline J gene completes it. V is TRBV5-1 and J is TRBJ2-5; D is undetermined. V was pared by 1 base and J by 4 bases, with 14 bases between. CDR1 and CDR2 from the germline V gene are SGHRS and YFSETQ. The CDR3 extends over 15 amino acids. The sequenced part of the CDR3 DNA is TGCGCCAGCAGCTTGATGGCCCCCGTTGGAGAGACC. It translates to CASSLMAPVGET. The CDR3 as a whole reads CASSLMAPVGETQYF.

In its sample, this clone was seen many times. The CDR3 bases that were read are TGTGCCTGGGGGGCCCTTTCACCC. This codes for CAWGALSP. The entire CDR3 protein is CAWGALSPLHF. This chain uses TRBV30 with TRBJ1-6; TRBD1 might be the D (5 bases). Sequencing ends 3 residues short of the CDR3 end; the germline J gene provides the rest. V lost 5 bases and J 9 bases, leaving 8 bases between the germline ends. There are 11 residues in the CDR3. Germline CDR1 reads GTSNPN; CDR2 reads SVGIG (reference sequence).

This clone appeared many times. The CDR3 goes on 3 residues after the read ends, and that part is filled in from the germline J gene. The rearrangement joins TRBV7-8 to TRBJ1-5, with D possibly being TRBD1 (6 bases). V lost 2 bases, J lost 6 bases, and 11 bases lay in between. CDR3 length: 14 residues. Germline V gene sequence: CDR1 SGHVS, CDR2 FQNEAQ. CDR3 bases read: TGTGCCAGCAGCTTATCCCAGGGGCGTCAGCCC. Its protein is CASSLSQGRQP. The full CDR3 is CASSLSQGRQPQHF.

This clone was counted many times. The CDR3 end lies 3 residues beyond the end of the read and is filled in from the germline J gene. The V and J genes are TRBV5-5 and TRBJ2-5; 8 bases align to TRBD1. Germline V lookup: CDR1 SGHKS, CDR2 YYEKEE (reference sequence). Trimming at V came to 4 bases and at J to 7 bases, leaving 6 bases not matched to a gene. The CDR3 is made up of 13 amino acids. The sequenced part of the CDR3 DNA is TGTGCCAGCAGCCTGACAGGGGTCGGGACC. Its protein product is CASSLTGVGT. The CDR3 in its entirety is CASSLTGVGTQYF.

This clone showed up many times. The read terminates 3 residues before the CDR3 end, so the remaining end is supplied by the germline J gene. The chain links TRBV5-1 to TRBJ2-7, with 12 nucleotides matching TRBD2. The J segment lost 6 bases and the V segment lost 5 bases, leaving 9 bases of the junction unmatched. The length of the CDR3 is 15 residues. The germline V gene has CDR1 SGHRS and CDR2 YFSETQ. The part of the CDR3 DNA that was read is TGCGCCAGCAGGATGACTAGCGGGAGTATGACCGAG. It codes for CASRMTSGSMTE. The entire CDR3 protein is CASRMTSGSMTEQYF.

This clone was picked up many times. Sequencing ends 3 residues short of the CDR3 end; the germline J gene provides the rest. V and J are TRBV20-1 and TRBJ2-3; tentatively, D is TRBD2 (6 bases). V was clipped by 2 bases and J by 2 bases, with 11 bases between them. Germline V lookup: CDR1 DFQATT, CDR2 SNEGSKA (reference sequence). The CDR3 has 14 amino acids. The CDR3 DNA, read in part, is TGCAGTGCTAGACGGGCGGGAATCACAGATACG. It translates to CSARRAGITDT. The full CDR3 protein is CSARRAGITDTQYF.

About this clone: The read is 3 residues too short to cover the CDR3 end, so that end is filled in from the germline J gene. The J gene is TRBJ2-7, the V gene TRBV7-6, with TRBD1 matching over 8 bases. V shed 5 bases, J shed 4 bases, and the junction held 10 bases outside the gene matches. This CDR3 spans 15 amino acids. Germline V gene data show CDR1 as SGHVS and CDR2 as FNYEAQ. CDR3 sequence reads: CASSAGTGRGYEQYF. Incomplete CDR3 DNA: TGTGCCAGCAGCGCAGGGACAGGTAGGGGGTACGAG.

This clone was recorded many times. The sequenced fragment ends 3 residues before the CDR3 boundary, so the rest is inferred from the germline J gene. The chain links TRBV5-1 to TRBJ2-4; D remains ambiguous. The germline V and J ends were trimmed by 1 base and 4 bases, with 9 bases remaining between them. This CDR3 is built from 14 residues. Looked up from germline, CDR1 is SGHRS and CDR2 is YFSETQ. This CDR3 reads CASSLYGQKNIQYF. Incomplete CDR3 DNA: TGCGCCAGCAGCTTGTATGGCCAGAAAAACATT. The variable domain in full, with the rest retrieved from reference TRBV5-1 and TRBJ2-4, is KAGVTQTPRYLIKTRGQQVTLSCSPISGHRSVSWYQQTPGQGLQFLFEYFSETQRNKGNFPGRFSGRQFSNSRSEMNVSTLELGDSALYLCASSLYGQKNIQYFGAGTRLSVL.

Ten or more counts support this clone. The missing CDR3 end, 3 residues past where the read stops, is filled in from the germline J gene. The V gene is TRBV19, the J gene TRBJ1-5; 8 positions agree with TRBD1. V lost 3 bases, J lost 3 bases, and 4 bases stayed unmatched. CDR3 length: 15 amino acids. Germline V lookup: CDR1 LNHDA, CDR2 SQIVND (reference sequence). CDR3 DNA, as far as it was read: TGTGCCAGTAGTATTTCGACAGGGGTCAATCAGCCC. This translates into CASSISTGVNQP. Given in full, the CDR3 is CASSISTGVNQPQHF.

This clone was found a few times. Coverage ceases 3 residues before the CDR3 finishes, and the germline J gene fills in the end. V gene TRBV18 combines with J gene TRBJ2-2, with a possible D match to TRBD2 (6 bases). With 2 bases removed from V and 0 bases from J, the gap between germline ends came to 10 bases. In germline, CDR1 is KGHSH, CDR2 LQKENI. The CDR3 loop spans 16 amino acids. The covered CDR3 bases are TGTGCCAGCTCACCAAATGGGGGGACGAACACCGGGGAG. Translating it yields CASSPNGGTNTGE. The full CDR3 is CASSPNGGTNTGELFF. The variable domain in full, completed from reference TRBV18 and TRBJ2-2, reads NAGVMQNPRHLVRRRGQEARLRCSPMKGHSHVYWYRQLPEEGLKFMVYLQKENIIDESGMPKERFSAEFPKEGPSILRIQQVVRGDSAAYFCASSPNGGTNTGELFFGEGSRLTVL.

Remarks on this clone: The read ends 3 residues shy of where the CDR3 ends; the end is completed using the germline J gene. The chain employs TRBV5-1 and TRBJ2-5, with 8 bases identical to TRBD2. The CDR3 spans 14 residues. V was pared by 4 bases and J by 2 bases, with 4 bases of the junction left unmatched. Germline V CDR1 and CDR2: SGHRS, YFSETQ. CDR3 protein: CASSTPGGQETQYF. CDR3 DNA, as far as it was read: TGCGCCAGCAGCACTCCGGGGGGGCAAGAGACC.

This clone was counted many times. Incomplete CDR3 DNA: TGCGCCAGCAGCCTACTACCAACTAGCGGGCCCTACAATGAG. This encodes CASSLLPTSGPYNE. The entire CDR3 reads CASSLLPTSGPYNEQFF. The chain couples TRBV4-1 to TRBJ2-1; 9 bases fit TRBD2. Read sequence stops 3 residues before the CDR3 end, and the germline J gene provides the missing end. J gave up 2 bases and V 4 bases, and 9 bases lay outside the gene matches. The CDR3 runs to 17 residues. Germline CDR1 MGHRA, CDR2 YSYEKL.

The table lists this clone with many counts. From the germline J gene comes the end of the CDR3, since the read stops 3 residues before it. The chain is built from TRBV30 and TRBJ1-1; the D gene is possibly TRBD1 (6 bases). CDR1 is GTSNPN, CDR2 SVGIG, per germline (reference sequence). The CDR3 contains 13 residues. The V end was cut by 4 bases, the J end by 4 bases, with 13 bases between. The CDR3 bases that were read are TGTGCCTGGACCCGTGGCAGGGGCACTGAA. This encodes CAWTRGRGTE. The whole CDR3 is CAWTRGRGTEAFF.

This clone was picked up many times. The CDR3 extends 3 residues past the end of the read, so its final part is completed from the germline J gene. The rearrangement uses TRBV5-1 and TRBJ2-2, with TRBD1 matching 7 bases. The CDR3 loop spans 15 amino acids. The junction had 10 bases not matched to a gene; V was cut back by 7 bases and J by 4 bases. In germline, CDR1 is SGHRS, CDR2 YFSETQ. The CDR3 DNA, read in part, is TGCGCCAGCGGTTTACAGGGGAGCGGCACCGGGGAG. Its translation: CASGLQGSGTGE. Given in full, the CDR3 is CASGLQGSGTGELFF.

The table lists this clone with many counts. The sequenced part of the CDR3 DNA is TGCAGTGCTAGAGCGGCCCGGGGGACCGGGGAG. Amino acids: CSARAARGTGE. The CDR3 in full is CSARAARGTGELFF. This chain uses TRBV20-1 with TRBJ2-2; TRBD2 is a possible D gene (6 bases). With the read ending 3 residues before the CDR3 end, the germline J gene is used to fill in that end. Germline CDR1 is DFQATT and CDR2 is SNEGSKA (reference sequence). This CDR3 has 14 amino acids. V gave up 1 base and J gave up 5 bases, with 11 bases separating them.

This clone was observed at least ten times. Read coverage stops 3 residues before the CDR3 terminus; the germline J gene supplies the remainder. The chain recombines TRBV4-1 with TRBJ2-3; D remains unclear. The CDR3 spans 16 residues. Trimming took 0 bases from V and 4 from J, leaving 14 bases between them. Germline CDR1 is MGHRA and CDR2 is YSYEKL. CDR3 loop: CASSQDGRAPPDTQYF. CDR3 DNA, as far as it was read: TGCGCCAGCAGCCAAGATGGTAGGGCTCCCCCAGATACG.